One sample yielded the 12 T cell receptor beta chains listed below, sequenced in a study of neurological immune-mediated disorders. TCRdb re-derived calls from the 5' RACE reads in MiXCR, one entry per CDR3 protein. The sample has 80,000 to 100,000 distinct CDR3 sequences, roughly 3.3% seen once. The sample consisted of PBMCs. The receptors here all came from a woman aged 45-60 years with multiple sclerosis.

This clonotype has a count of ten or more. This rearrangement joins TRBV20-1 to TRBJ1-4, with 9 bases matching TRBD1. CDR1 and CDR2 (germline): DFQATT, SNEGSKA (reference sequence). With 5 bases clipped from V and 10 bases from J, the junction kept 8 bases outside the gene matches. This CDR3 spans 13 amino acids. CDR3: CSAVGQGDGKLFF. The CDR3 nucleotides are TGCAGTGCTGTGGGACAGGGAGATGGAAAACTGTTTTTT.

Many counts were recorded for this clonotype. The CDR3 DNA follows: TGTGCCAGCAGTTTCCTAGTAGGCACAGATACGCAGTATTTT. Residues: CASSFLVGTDTQYF. The chain combines TRBV7-6 with TRBJ2-3, with D unclear. Trimming stripped 6 bases from V and 1 base from J, with 11 bases between. CDR3 size: 14 residues. Looked up from germline, CDR1 is SGHVS and CDR2 is FNYEAQ. Complete variable domain (other parts from reference TRBV7-6 and TRBJ2-3): GAGVSQSPRYKVTKRGQDVALRCDPISGHVSLYWYRQALGQGPEFLTYFNYEAQQDKSGLPNDRFSAERPEGSISTLTIQRTEQRDSAMYRCASSFLVGTDTQYFGPGTRLTVL.

This clonotype was seen many times. The chain recombines TRBV3-1 with TRBJ2-2; D may be TRBD1 or TRBD2 (5 bases each). CDR1 LGHDT and CDR2 YNNKEL come from the germline V gene (reference sequence). V gave up 5 bases and J gave up 0 bases, with 10 bases separating them. The CDR3 sequence is 15 residues long. The CDR3 loop is CASSSGHTNTGELFF. DNA of the CDR3: TGTGCCAGCAGCTCGGGGCATACGAACACCGGGGAGCTGTTTTTT.

This clonotype was found a few times. The V gene is TRBV18, the J gene TRBJ2-1, with TRBD2 identical over 9 bases. CDR1 is KGHSH, CDR2 LQKENI, per germline. The CDR3 is made up of 16 amino acids. The trim removed 3 bases at V and 1 base at J, leaving 4 bases unmatched. CDR3 sequence reads: CASSPGRGGSYNEQFF. Here the CDR3 DNA reads TGTGCCAGCTCACCGGGGCGGGGGGGATCCTACAATGAGCAGTTCTTC.

At least ten counts were recorded for this clonotype. The chain uses TRBV7-2 and TRBJ2-1; D ambiguous. V was clipped by 4 bases and J by 3 bases, with 1 base between them. CDR3 size: 11 residues. Looked up from germline, CDR1 is SGHTA and CDR2 is FQGNSA. The DNA of the CDR3 is TGTGCCAGCAGCTACTACAATGAGCAGTTCTTC. Amino acid sequence: CASSYYNEQFF. The entire variable domain, with the rest obtained from reference TRBV7-2 and TRBJ2-1, is as follows: GAGVSQSPSNKVTEKGKDVELRCDPISGHTALYWYRQSLGQGLEFLIYFQGNSAPDKSGLPSDRFSAERTGGSVSTLTIQRTQQEDSAVYLCASSYYNEQFFGPGTRLTVL.

As regards this clonotype: A much larger clone differs from this one at a single base, so this may be a read error. The DNA for the CDR3 is TGTGCCAGCAGTCCCCAAGGGTGGGAGCAGTTCTTC. Translation gives CASSPQGWEQFF. This chain connects TRBV27 to TRBJ2-1, with D hard to call. Trimming stripped 5 bases from V and 10 bases from J, with 12 bases between. The CDR3 spans 12 residues. CDR1 and CDR2 (germline): MNHEY, SMNVEV (reference sequence).

This clonotype showed up many times. This chain uses TRBV15 with TRBJ1-2, with TRBD1 identical over 7 bases. Germline V gives CDR1 LNHNV, CDR2 YYDKDF (reference sequence). This CDR3 spans 19 amino acids. The V segment lost 0 bases and the J segment 3 bases; nucleotides outside the gene matches: 16. The CDR3 protein is CATSRDRLKDRLQHYGYTF. The CDR3 nucleotides are TGTGCCACCAGCAGAGATCGACTAAAGGACAGGCTACAGCACTATGGCTACACCTTC.

The sample holds many counts of this clonotype. The chain recombines TRBV12-3 or TRBV12-4 with TRBJ2-3, with 11 nucleotides matching TRBD2. The CDR3 extends over 14 amino acids. The V gene end was trimmed by 6 bases and the J gene end by 3 bases; junction bases not matched to a gene: 2. CDR3 sequence (DNA): TGTGCCAGCAGAACTAGCGGGGGAACAGATACGCAGTATTTT. Amino acid sequence: CASRTSGGTDTQYF.

This chain uses TRBV5-1 with TRBJ1-5; possibly TRBD1 for D (6 bases). V lost 0 bases and J lost 9, with 16 bases in between. The CDR3 is made up of 15 amino acids. Germline-derived CDR1 and CDR2 are SGHRS and YFSETQ. The CDR3 sequence: CASSLEGGGGGPQHF. In DNA form, the CDR3 reads TGCGCCAGCAGCTTGGAAGGAGGCGGAGGGGGGCCCCAGCATTTT.

On this clonotype itself: A much larger clone differs by one base, so this may be a read error. The chain has TRBV6-6 and TRBJ1-6; possibly TRBD1 for D (5 bases). This CDR3 contains 14 residues. From germline, CDR1 is MNHNY and CDR2 SVGAGI (reference sequence). CDR3 nucleotides: TGTGCCAGCAGTTACTCGGGGGGAGATTCACCCCTCAACTTT. Amino acids: CASSYSGGDSPLNF.

Notes on this clonotype: Possible read error: a much larger clone is one base away. This chain joins TRBV7-2 and TRBJ2-7; D is unresolved. Trimming took off 2 bases at V and 7 bases at J, with 9 bases between the two ends. The CDR3 extends over 12 amino acids. CDR1 SGHTA and CDR2 FQGNSA come from the germline V gene. The CDR3 DNA is TGTGCCAGCAGCTTATCAGAGAAAGAGCAGTACTTC. Translated: CASSLSEKEQYF.

This clonotype was counted many times. This rearrangement joins TRBV14 to TRBJ2-5; D gene uncertain. The CDR3 loop spans 12 amino acids. Trimming pared 5 bases from V and 4 bases from J, leaving 8 bases between. From germline, CDR1 is SGHDN and CDR2 FVKESK. The CDR3 DNA is TGTGCCAGCAGCTTCGGGCCAGAGACCCAGTACTTC. Residues: CASSFGPETQYF.